The 8 T cell receptor beta chains reported below all come from one sample, sequenced in a study of control samples from healthy donors and cancer patients. Repertoires were generated with immunoSEQ multiplex PCR, while TCRdb's copy carries only in-frame clones and drops some. Of some 30,000 clones in the sample, about 85% were seen once. The source material was formalin-fixed, paraffin-embedded tissue. Every receptor here comes from a female donor with melanoma.

The chain carries TRBV7-2 and TRBJ1-2; D is undetermined. The CDR3 spans 12 residues. In germline, CDR1 is SGHTA, CDR2 FQGNSA. The V gene lost 1 base and the J gene lost 7 bases, with 7 bases spanning the gap. Here the CDR3 reads CASSLDLGGYTF. For the CDR3, the DNA is TGTGCCAGCAGCTTAGACCTTGGTGGCTACACCTTC.

This chain links TRBV5-1 with TRBJ2-1, with D perhaps TRBD2 (5 bases). The CDR3 sequence is 16 residues long. Germline CDR1 reads SGHRS; CDR2 reads YFSETQ. The V end lost 0 bases, the J end lost 2 bases, and 12 bases lay between the germline ends. The CDR3 nucleotides read TGCGCCAGCAGCTTGGCCCCGGGGAGCACCTACAATGAGCAGTTCTTC. It translates to CASSLAPGSTYNEQFF.

In its sample, this clone was seen once. The V call is TRBV10-1, the J call TRBJ2-1; D gene uncertain. Germline CDR1 WNHNN, CDR2 SYGVQD (reference sequence). The V and J ends lost 8 bases and 12 bases respectively, with 8 bases between them. The CDR3 spans 9 residues. CDR3 in DNA: TGCGCCAGCCAGGACGGGCAGTTCTTC. Translation: CASQDGQFF.

The rearrangement links TRBV19 to TRBJ1-6, with D possibly being TRBD1 (5 bases). From germline, CDR1 is LNHDA and CDR2 SQIVND (reference sequence). The CDR3 runs 15 residues. V lost 10 bases to trimming and J lost 7 bases, with 20 bases between them. CDR3 amino acids: CATLEQWTSNSPLHF. CDR3 coding DNA: TGTGCCACCCTCGAGCAATGGACAAGCAATTCACCCCTCCACTTT.

The chain links TRBV7-9 to TRBJ1-6; possible D gene TRBD1, 5 bases. Trimming took 1 base from V and 11 from J, leaving 12 bases between them. Germline loops: CDR1 SEHNR, CDR2 FQNEAQ (reference sequence). This CDR3 region has 14 residues. The CDR3 DNA is TGTGCCAGCAGCTTAGTTTACCTGGGGGCACCCCTCCACTTT. This translates into CASSLVYLGAPLHF.

The V and J genes are TRBV27 and TRBJ1-1, with D uncertain. Germline CDR1 is MNHEY and CDR2 is SMNVEV (reference sequence). This CDR3 contains 14 residues. V dropped 4 bases and J dropped 0 bases, with 9 bases sitting between them. The DNA of the CDR3 is TGTGCCAGCAGTTATGGCACCATGAACACTGAAGCTTTCTTT. Protein sequence: CASSYGTMNTEAFF.

The chain links TRBV10-1 to TRBJ2-1; D gene uncertain. The V end lost 4 bases, the J end lost 1 base, and 8 bases lay between the germline ends. Germline CDR1 and CDR2: WNHNN and SYGVQD (reference sequence). The CDR3 sequence is 14 residues long. The CDR3 coding sequence is TGCGCCAGCAGTGGTTTATCATCCTACAATGAGCAGTTCTTC. Its translation: CASSGLSSYNEQFF.

The CDR3 nucleotides read TGCGCCAGCAGCCCTGGCAGGTGGGAGAGGAGCACAGATACGCAGTATTTT. Its translation: CASSPGRWERSTDTQYF. The chain carries TRBV5-1 and TRBJ2-3, with a possible D match to TRBD2 (5 bases). The V end was cut by 4 bases, the J end by 0 bases, with 18 bases between. The CDR3 spans 17 residues. Germline CDR1 SGHRS, CDR2 YFSETQ.